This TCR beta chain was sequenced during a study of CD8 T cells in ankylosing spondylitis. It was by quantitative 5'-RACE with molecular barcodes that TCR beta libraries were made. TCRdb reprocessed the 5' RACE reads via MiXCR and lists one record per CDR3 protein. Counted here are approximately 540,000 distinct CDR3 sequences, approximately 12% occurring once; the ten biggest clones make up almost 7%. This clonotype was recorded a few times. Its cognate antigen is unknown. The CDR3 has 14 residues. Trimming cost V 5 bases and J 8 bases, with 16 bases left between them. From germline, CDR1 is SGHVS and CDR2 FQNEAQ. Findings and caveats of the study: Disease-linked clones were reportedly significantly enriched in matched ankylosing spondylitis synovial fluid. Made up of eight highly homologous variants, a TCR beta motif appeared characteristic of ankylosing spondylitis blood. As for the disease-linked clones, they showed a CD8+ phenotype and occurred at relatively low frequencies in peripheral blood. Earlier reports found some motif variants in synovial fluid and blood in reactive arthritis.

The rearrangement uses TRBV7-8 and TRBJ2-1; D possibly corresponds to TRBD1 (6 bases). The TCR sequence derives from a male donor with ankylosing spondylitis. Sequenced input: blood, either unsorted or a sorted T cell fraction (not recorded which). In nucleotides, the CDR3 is TGTGCCAGCAGCCCAGGGGAGTTAAAGGATGAGCAGTTCTTC. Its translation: CASSPGELKDEQFF.